A selection of T cell receptor beta chains follows, all from one sample in a study of blood T cell repertoires in COVID-19. The method was immunoSEQ multiplex PCR; TCRdb's version includes in-frame clones alone and lacks a portion of them. The sample carries a few hundred thousand clones, 65% to 90% recorded once. Source material: peripheral blood. The source of these receptors is a human donor in a cohort sampled during active COVID-19. Both conserved end residues are part of each CDR3. The D gene is left open where the match is weak. Clone size is stated in some rows and not others, as once, few, many or a class when expanded.

clone_size d_call j_call v_call cdr3_aa cdr3_nt
- - TRBJ1-1 TRBV24-1 CATSSGDTEAFF TGTGCCACCAGTTCAGGGGACACTGAAGCTTTCTTT
- - TRBJ1-4 TRBV24-1 CATSDTTGKLFF TGTGCCACCAGTGATACGACAGGAAAACTGTTTTTT
- TRBD1 TRBJ2-7 TRBV11-3 CASSAAGTGGNYEQYF TGTGCCAGCAGCGCAGCCGGGACAGGGGGTAACTACGAGCAGTACTTC
- - TRBJ1-1 TRBV7-3 CASSLNRNTEAFF TGTGCCAGCAGCCTGAACAGGAACACTGAAGCTTTCTTT
- - TRBJ1-1 TRBV7-9 CASTTTEVEAFF TGTGCCAGCACCACAACCGAGGTTGAAGCTTTCTTT
- TRBD1 TRBJ1-5 TRBV2 CASSQGTASDQPQHF TGTGCCAGCAGTCAAGGGACAGCTTCAGATCAGCCCCAGCATTTT
few - TRBJ1-2 TRBV25-1 CASSYSGKNYGYTF TGTGCCAGCAGTTATTCAGGGAAAAACTATGGCTACACCTTC
- TRBD2 TRBJ2-3 TRBV18 CASSPRGAGGPRGHTDTQYF TGTGCCAGCTCACCGAGGGGAGCGGGGGGCCCCCGCGGCCACACAGATACGCAGTATTTT
once - TRBJ2-3 TRBV27 CASSPGGVRGTDTQYF TGTGCCAGCAGTCCTGGGGGCGTGCGGGGCACAGATACGCAGTATTTT
- TRBD1 TRBJ1-2 TRBV27 CASSPTFRDRGIAYGYTF TGTGCCAGCAGTCCCACTTTCCGGGACAGGGGAATAGCCTATGGCTACACCTTC
- TRBD1 TRBJ1-4 TRBV30 CAWSGSDRWNPNQKLFF TGTGCCTGGAGTGGGTCGGACAGGTGGAATCCAAATCAAAAACTGTTTTTT
- TRBD2 TRBJ2-1 TRBV24-1 CATRGSGGEREQFF TGTGCCACCAGAGGTAGCGGGGGGGAACGTGAGCAGTTCTTC
- - TRBJ1-1 TRBV6-5 CASSTGKNTEAFF TGTGCCAGCAGTACAGGGAAGAACACTGAAGCTTTCTTT
- TRBD1 TRBJ2-3 TRBV7-4 CASSLEHSRNQGAGTDTQYF TGTGCCAGCAGCTTAGAGCATAGTAGGAACCAGGGGGCCGGCACAGATACGCAGTATTTT
- - TRBJ1-2 TRBV5-6 CASSSLDSFYGYTF TGTGCCAGCAGCTCCCTGGACAGTTTCTATGGCTACACCTTC
- - TRBJ1-1 TRBV3-1/TRBV3-2 CASSRHTQVNTEAFF TGTGCCAGCAGCCGGCATACTCAGGTGAACACTGAAGCTTTCTTT
- TRBD1 TRBJ1-6 TRBV10-2 CASRGQLNSPLHF TGCGCCAGCAGGGGACAGTTGAATTCACCCCTCCACTTT
- - TRBJ1-5 TRBV12-5 CASGLDRVNQPQHF TGTGCTAGTGGTTTGGACAGGGTCAATCAGCCCCAGCATTTT
- TRBD1 TRBJ1-1 TRBV29-1 CSVETGGNTEAFF TGCAGCGTTGAGACAGGGGGGAACACTGAAGCTTTCTTT
once TRBD1 TRBJ2-2 TRBV25-1 CASSDKVGQGARTGELFF TGTGCCAGCAGTGACAAGGTGGGACAGGGGGCGCGAACCGGGGAGCTGTTTTTT
- - TRBJ1-1 TRBV7-9 CASSFQGYDTEAFF TGTGCCAGCAGCTTCCAGGGTTATGACACTGAAGCTTTCTTT
- TRBD1 TRBJ1-2 TRBV3-1/TRBV3-2 CASSQDLRTGENYGYTF TGTGCCAGCAGCCAAGACCTACGGACAGGGGAGAACTATGGCTACACCTTC
- TRBD1 TRBJ1-2 TRBV27 CASSPGQGHGYTF TGTGCCAGCAGCCCGGGACAGGGGCATGGCTACACCTTC
- - TRBJ2-7 TRBV6-1 CASSEPAGRGNEQYF TGTGCCAGCAGTGAACCGGCAGGCCGGGGGAACGAGCAGTACTTC
- - TRBJ1-4 TRBV6-5 CASRGPIRNEKLFF TGTGCCAGCAGGGGCCCGATTCGAAATGAAAAACTGTTTTTT
- - TRBJ2-7 TRBV6-5 CASSPKGGDYYEQYF TGTGCCAGCAGTCCCAAGGGGGGGGATTACTACGAGCAGTACTTC
- - TRBJ1-2 TRBV9 CASSAQANYGYTF TGTGCCAGCAGCGCACAAGCTAACTATGGCTACACCTTC
- - TRBJ1-2 TRBV7-9 CASSQGGGHRGYTF TGTGCCAGCAGCCAGGGCGGGGGGCATCGAGGCTACACCTTC
- TRBD2 TRBJ2-7 TRBV6-2/TRBV6-3 CASSGSGGYEQYF TGTGCCAGCAGCGGTAGCGGGGGCTACGAGCAGTACTTC
- - TRBJ1-2 TRBV7-8 CASSLLAQPLGYTF TGTGCCAGCAGCTTACTCGCACAGCCACTCGGCTACACCTTC
- - TRBJ2-1 TRBV25-1 CASSEIGGTYNEQFF TGTGCCAGCAGTGAAATAGGAGGCACCTACAATGAGCAGTTCTTC
- TRBD1 TRBJ2-7 TRBV28 CASSTPGQIYEQYF TGTGCCAGCAGTACCCCGGGACAGATTTACGAGCAGTACTTC
- - TRBJ1-2 TRBV6-5 CASSYDSNYGYTF TGTGCCAGCAGTTACGACAGCAACTATGGCTACACCTTC
- TRBD1 TRBJ1-2 TRBV5-1 CASSLTWDRSLGGYTF TGCGCCAGCAGCTTGACTTGGGACAGGAGTTTGGGGGGCTACACCTTC
- - TRBJ2-7 TRBV9 CASSPQNPGWRDEQYF TGTGCCAGCAGCCCACAAAACCCTGGATGGAGGGACGAGCAGTACTTC
- - TRBJ1-1 TRBV12-5 CASGLEGLEAFF TGTGCTAGTGGTTTGGAGGGGTTGGAAGCTTTCTTT
- TRBD1 TRBJ1-2 TRBV30 CAWGQGGYYGYTF TGTGCCTGGGGACAGGGGGGGTACTATGGCTACACCTTC
- - TRBJ2-7 TRBV5-1 CASSSTVYEQYF TGCGCCAGCAGCTCGACAGTCTACGAGCAGTACTTC
once TRBD1 TRBJ2-6 TRBV7-6 CATRKDRGSSGANVLTF TGTGCCACCAGGAAGGACAGGGGATCCTCTGGGGCCAACGTCCTGACTTTC
- TRBD2 TRBJ2-1 TRBV3-1/TRBV3-2 CASSPGLAGGPGQFF TGTGCCAGCAGCCCCGGACTAGCGGGGGGGCCCGGGCAGTTCTTC
- TRBD2 TRBJ2-3 TRBV7-3 CASSPDGLALTSTDTQYF TGTGCCAGCAGCCCCGATGGACTAGCGCTAACTAGCACAGATACGCAGTATTTT
- TRBD1 TRBJ1-6 TRBV10-3 CAISDWTGQNSPLHF TGTGCCATCAGTGATTGGACAGGACAGAATTCACCCCTCCACTTT
- TRBD1 TRBJ1-2 TRBV9 CASSQTGGNGYTF TGTGCCAGCAGCCAGACAGGGGGGAACGGCTACACCTTC
- TRBD2 TRBJ2-1 TRBV5-1 CASSLAPGGSVNEQFF TGCGCCAGCAGCTTGGCGCCGGGGGGAAGTGTTAATGAGCAGTTCTTC
- TRBD2 TRBJ2-1 TRBV18 CASSFSGGTYNEQFF TGTGCCAGCTCTTTTAGCGGGGGGACCTACAATGAGCAGTTCTTC
- TRBD1 TRBJ1-5 TRBV5-1 CASSAQGAGQPQHF TGCGCCAGCAGCGCACAGGGGGCCGGTCAGCCCCAGCATTTT
- TRBD2 TRBJ2-7 TRBV27 CASRRGAITYEQYF TGTGCCAGCAGGCGGGGGGCCATTACCTACGAGCAGTACTTC
few - TRBJ1-2 TRBV14 CASSQGPGGYTF TGTGCCAGCAGCCAAGGACCAGGTGGCTACACCTTC
- TRBD1 TRBJ1-2 TRBV12-3/TRBV12-4 CASSSTGGYGYTF TGTGCCAGCAGTTCGACAGGGGGCTATGGCTACACCTTC
- - TRBJ1-2 TRBV30 CAWSVGQLYGYTF TGTGCCTGGAGTGTGGGGCAGCTCTATGGCTACACCTTC
- - TRBJ1-4 TRBV5-6 CASSLGISGKLFF TGTGCCAGCAGCTTGGGGATCTCGGGAAAACTGTTTTTT
- - TRBJ2-6 TRBV5-1 CASRGPSSGANVLTF TGCGCCAGCAGGGGGCCCAGCTCTGGGGCCAACGTCCTGACTTTC
- - TRBJ2-4 TRBV5-6 CASLLELAKNIQYF TGTGCCAGCCTCCTAGAACTAGCCAAAAACATTCAGTACTTC
few TRBD2 TRBJ2-3 TRBV7-9 CASRTSGSTDTQYF TGTGCCAGCAGAACTAGCGGCAGCACAGATACGCAGTATTTT
- - TRBJ2-7 TRBV6-5 CASSYQGSSYEQYF TGTGCCAGCAGTTATCAAGGGAGCTCCTACGAGCAGTACTTC
- TRBD1 TRBJ2-2 TRBV29-1 CSVQTGGVRGELFF TGCAGCGTTCAGACAGGGGGCGTCCGGGGGGAGCTGTTTTTT
- TRBD1 TRBJ2-4 TRBV4-2 CASSHSGQGAAKNIQYF TGTGCCAGCAGCCATTCGGGACAGGGGGCCGCCAAAAACATTCAGTACTTC
once - TRBJ1-4 TRBV5-1 CASSGPTGATNEKLFF TGCGCCAGCAGCGGACCTACGGGGGCAACTAATGAAAAACTGTTTTTT
once TRBD2 TRBJ2-3 TRBV7-9 CASSQGLAGGFVTDTQYF TGTGCCAGCAGCCAAGGACTAGCGGGGGGGTTCGTCACAGATACGCAGTATTTT
- - TRBJ2-2 TRBV6-5 CASSPSTGELFF TGTGCCAGCAGTCCTTCCACCGGGGAGCTGTTTTTT